The source of this TCR beta chain is a study of T cell responses to AZD1222 COVID-19 vaccine. Study as a whole: Pooled together were second doses at about 4 or about 12 weeks.

Only in-frame clones appear in the TCRdb table, and some are missing; sequencing was by immunoSEQ multiplex PCR. The table includes over 150,000 clones, roughly 92% detected once. The receptor was derived from an adult in good health. The starting material was peripheral blood, obtained on day 0 of AZD1222 vaccination.

The CDR3 DNA reads TGTGCCAGCAGTATCGGGGGGGGGCTCAATGAGCAGTTCTTC. It specifies CASSIGGGLNEQFF. This rearrangement joins TRBV28 to TRBJ2-1, with TRBD2 matching 8 bases. The CDR3 runs to 14 residues. CDR1 and CDR2 (germline): MDHEN, SYDVKM. J gave up 6 bases and V 5 bases, and 6 bases lay outside the gene matches. Looking up the rest from reference TRBV28 and TRBJ2-1 gives the full variable domain: DVKVTQSSRYLVKRTGEKVFLECVQDMDHENMFWYRQDPGLGLRLIYFSYDVKMKEKGDIPEGYSVSREKKERFSLILESASTNQTSMYLCASSIGGGLNEQFFGPGTRLTVL.